These 9 T cell receptor beta chains came from one sample sequenced in a study of shared clonotypes between healthy human individuals. In the naive CD8 group, cells lacked CD45RO and were positively selected for CCR7, so terminally differentiated effector memory CD45RA+ cells were left out. The data were produced by immunoSEQ multiplex PCR, yet TCRdb's version contains in-frame clones alone and is incomplete. The sample has some 1,900,000 clones, around 96% seen once; the top ten hold 1% to 1.5%. Sample: naive CD8+ T cells sorted from blood. The receptors here all came from a young man in good health.

The chain joins TRBV27 to TRBJ1-1; perhaps TRBD1 as D (5 bases). Germline loops: CDR1 MNHEY, CDR2 SMNVEV (reference sequence). Trimming pared 6 bases from V and 4 bases from J, leaving 18 bases between. This CDR3 contains 15 residues. The CDR3 reads CASSPLSTGGTEAFF. The CDR3 nucleotides read TGTGCCAGCAGCCCCCTGAGTACCGGGGGCACTGAAGCTTTCTTT.

The V gene is TRBV29-1, the J gene TRBJ2-7; D is perhaps TRBD2 (5 bases). The CDR3 loop spans 15 amino acids. V was trimmed by 1 base and J by 0 bases, leaving 13 bases between them. Per germline, CDR1 SQVTM and CDR2 ANQGSEA. The CDR3, as DNA: TGCAGCGTTGAAGTCGGACTCCTGAGCTCCTACGAGCAGTACTTC. It is translated as CSVEVGLLSSYEQYF.

This chain connects TRBV11-2 to TRBJ2-2; D perhaps matches TRBD2 (5 bases). This CDR3 is built from 14 residues. The germline V gene encodes CDR1 SGHAT and CDR2 FQNNGV. Trimming took 6 bases from V and 4 from J, leaving 12 bases between them. CDR3 sequence reads: CASRETTSTGELFF. The CDR3 DNA is TGTGCCAGCAGAGAGACTACATCCACCGGGGAGCTGTTTTTT.

As to this clone: The sample carries other DNA sequences with the same CDR3. The chain is built from TRBV7-9 and TRBJ2-5, with TRBD1 matching over 8 bases. This CDR3 has 14 residues. Germline V gene lookup returns CDR1 SEHNR and CDR2 FQNEAQ (reference sequence). The V and J ends lost 2 bases and 5 bases, in that order; junction bases with no gene match: 4. The CDR3 region has the DNA TGTGCCAGCAGCTTATCAGGGGGCGAGGAGACCCAGTACTTC. It yields the protein CASSLSGGEETQYF.

The chain uses TRBV4-1 and TRBJ1-1; tentatively, D is TRBD1 (5 bases). Deletions cut 1 base from V and 4 bases from J, with 10 bases between. The CDR3 is 14 amino acids. The V gene's germline CDR1 is MGHRA and CDR2 YSYEKL. CDR3 bases: TGCGCCAGCAGCCAAGTCGGAGGGACCACTGAAGCTTTCTTT. This codes for CASSQVGGTTEAFF.

This rearrangement joins TRBV6-6 to TRBJ2-7; 11 positions match TRBD1. The V segment lost 1 base and the J segment 5 bases; nucleotides outside the gene matches: 7. The length of the CDR3 is 16 residues. Germline CDR1 and CDR2: MNHNY and SVGAGI (reference sequence). The chain's CDR3 is CASSYYFRTGGNEQYF. For the CDR3, the DNA is TGTGCCAGCAGTTACTATTTCAGGACAGGGGGCAACGAGCAGTACTTC.

The chain uses TRBV7-9 and TRBJ2-1, with 8 bases that match TRBD1. The trim removed 5 bases at V and 4 bases at J, leaving 4 bases unmatched. The CDR3 runs 14 residues. Germline CDR1 and CDR2: SEHNR and FQNEAQ (reference sequence). CDR3 sequence: CASSLQGVYNEQFF. For the CDR3, the DNA is TGTGCCAGCAGCCTACAGGGGGTTTACAATGAGCAGTTCTTC.

This sequence joins TRBV10-3 and TRBJ1-1, with D tentatively TRBD1 (5 bases). There are 16 residues in the CDR3. CDR1 is ENHRY and CDR2 is SYGVKD in the germline V gene. Trimming left V 0 bases short and J 2 bases short, with 13 bases between. As DNA, the CDR3 is TGTGCCATCAGTGAGTCGGGGCGCGTGGGCAACACTGAAGCTTTCTTT. It specifies CAISESGRVGNTEAFF.

This rearrangement joins TRBV27 to TRBJ2-7; tentatively, D is TRBD1 (6 bases). Germline lookup yields CDR1 MNHEY and CDR2 SMNVEV (reference sequence). The CDR3 totals 11 residues. Trimming left V 6 bases short and J 6 bases short, with 9 bases between. CDR3 nucleotide sequence: TGTGCCAGCAGATCCAGGGGCGAGCAGTACTTC. Its translation: CASRSRGEQYF.